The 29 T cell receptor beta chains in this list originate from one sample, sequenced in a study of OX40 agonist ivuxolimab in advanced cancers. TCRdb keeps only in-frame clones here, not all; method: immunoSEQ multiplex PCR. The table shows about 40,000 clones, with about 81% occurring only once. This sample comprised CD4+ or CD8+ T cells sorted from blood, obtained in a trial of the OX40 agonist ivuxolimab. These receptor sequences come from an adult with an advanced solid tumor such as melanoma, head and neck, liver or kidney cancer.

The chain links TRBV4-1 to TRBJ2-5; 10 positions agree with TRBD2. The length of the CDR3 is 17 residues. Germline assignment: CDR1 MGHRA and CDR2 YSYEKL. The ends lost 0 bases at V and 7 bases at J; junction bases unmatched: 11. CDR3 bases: TGCGCCAGCAGCCAAGAGTGGGCTAGCGGGAGTCAGGGGACCCAGTACTTC. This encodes CASSQEWASGSQGTQYF.

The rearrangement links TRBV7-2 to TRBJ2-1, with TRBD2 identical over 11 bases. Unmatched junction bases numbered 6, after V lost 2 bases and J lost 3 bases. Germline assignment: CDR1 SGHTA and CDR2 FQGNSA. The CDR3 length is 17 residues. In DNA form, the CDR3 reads TGTGCCAGCAGCTTAAGAGGGGGACTAGCGGACTACAATGAGCAGTTCTTC. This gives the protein CASSLRGGLADYNEQFF.

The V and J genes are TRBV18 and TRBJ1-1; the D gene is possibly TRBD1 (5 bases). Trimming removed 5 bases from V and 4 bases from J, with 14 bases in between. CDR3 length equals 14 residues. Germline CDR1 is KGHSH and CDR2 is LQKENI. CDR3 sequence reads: CASSSESQGTEAFF. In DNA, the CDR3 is TGTGCCAGCTCAAGCGAAAGTCAGGGCACTGAAGCTTTCTTT.

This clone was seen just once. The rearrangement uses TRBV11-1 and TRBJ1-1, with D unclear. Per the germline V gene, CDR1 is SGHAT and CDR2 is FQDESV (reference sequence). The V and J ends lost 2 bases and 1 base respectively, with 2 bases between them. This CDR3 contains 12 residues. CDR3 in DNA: TGTGCCAGCAGCTTACGGAACACTGAAGCTTTCTTT. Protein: CASSLRNTEAFF. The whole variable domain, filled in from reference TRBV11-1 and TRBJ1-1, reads EAEVAQSPRYKITEKSQAVAFWCDPISGHATLYWYRQILGQGPELLVQFQDESVVDDSQLPKDRFSAERLKGVDSTLKIQPAELGDSAMYLCASSLRNTEAFFGQGTRLTVV.

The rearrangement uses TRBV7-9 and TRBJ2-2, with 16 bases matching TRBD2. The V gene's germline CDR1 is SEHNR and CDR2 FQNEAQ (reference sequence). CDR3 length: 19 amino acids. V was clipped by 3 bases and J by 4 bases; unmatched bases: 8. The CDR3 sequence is CASSFPGLAGGPGTGELFF. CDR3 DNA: TGTGCCAGCAGCTTCCCGGGACTAGCGGGAGGGCCGGGCACCGGGGAGCTGTTTTTT.

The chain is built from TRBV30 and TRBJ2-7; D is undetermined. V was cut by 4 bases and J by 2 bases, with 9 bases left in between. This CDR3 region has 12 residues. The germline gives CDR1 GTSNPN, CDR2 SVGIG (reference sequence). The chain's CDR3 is CAWKAGPYEQYF. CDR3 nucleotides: TGTGCCTGGAAGGCAGGACCCTACGAGCAGTACTTC.

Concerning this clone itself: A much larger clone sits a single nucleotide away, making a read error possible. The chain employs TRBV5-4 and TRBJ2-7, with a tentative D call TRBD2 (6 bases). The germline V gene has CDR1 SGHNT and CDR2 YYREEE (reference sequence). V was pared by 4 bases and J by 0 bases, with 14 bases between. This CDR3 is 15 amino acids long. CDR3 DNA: TGTGCCAGCAGCCAAGGGCTAGCGTTCTCCTACGAGCAGTACTTC. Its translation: CASSQGLAFSYEQYF.

The CDR3 region is CASSLLGAGELFF. CDR3 bases: TGTGCCAGCAGTTTATTGGGAGCCGGGGAGCTGTTTTTT. The J gene is TRBJ2-2, the V gene TRBV27; perhaps TRBD2 as D (5 bases). CDR1 MNHEY and CDR2 SMNVEV come from the germline V gene (reference sequence). There are 13 residues in the CDR3. Trimming shortened V by 1 base and J by 6 bases, and 6 bases separated the two germline ends.

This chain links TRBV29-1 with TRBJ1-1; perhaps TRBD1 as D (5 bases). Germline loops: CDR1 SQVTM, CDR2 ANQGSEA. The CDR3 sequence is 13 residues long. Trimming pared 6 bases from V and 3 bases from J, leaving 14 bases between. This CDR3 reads CSVGQGRDTEAFF. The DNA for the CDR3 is TGCAGCGTCGGGCAGGGTAGGGACACTGAAGCTTTCTTT. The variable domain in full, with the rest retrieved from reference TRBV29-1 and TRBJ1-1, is SAVISQKPSRDICQRGTSLTIQCQVDSQVTMMFWYRQQPGQSLTLIATANQGSEATYESGFVIDKFPISRPNLTFSTLTVSNMSPEDSSIYLCSVGQGRDTEAFFGQGTRLTVV.

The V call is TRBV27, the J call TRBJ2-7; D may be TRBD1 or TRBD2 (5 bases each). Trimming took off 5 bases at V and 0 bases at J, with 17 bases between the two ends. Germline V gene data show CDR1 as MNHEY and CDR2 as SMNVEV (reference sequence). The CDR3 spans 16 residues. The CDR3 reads CASSRNPGPLSYEQYF. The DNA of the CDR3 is TGTGCCAGCAGTAGAAACCCGGGACCTCTCTCCTACGAGCAGTACTTC.

CDR3 sequence reads: CASRPQGSTEAFF. CDR3 in DNA: TGTGCCAGCAGACCCCAGGGTAGCACTGAAGCTTTCTTT. The rearrangement links TRBV27 to TRBJ1-1; D perhaps matches TRBD1 (5 bases). The CDR3 spans 13 residues. Trimming stripped 6 bases from V and 4 bases from J, with 12 bases between. The germline V gene has CDR1 MNHEY and CDR2 SMNVEV (reference sequence).

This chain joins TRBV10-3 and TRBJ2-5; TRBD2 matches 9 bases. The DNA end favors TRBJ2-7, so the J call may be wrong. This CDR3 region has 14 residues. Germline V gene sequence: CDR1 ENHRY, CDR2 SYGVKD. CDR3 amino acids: CAARGLAGSYEQYF. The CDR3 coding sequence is TGTGCCGCGCGCGGGCTAGCGGGGTCCTACGAGCAGTACTTC.

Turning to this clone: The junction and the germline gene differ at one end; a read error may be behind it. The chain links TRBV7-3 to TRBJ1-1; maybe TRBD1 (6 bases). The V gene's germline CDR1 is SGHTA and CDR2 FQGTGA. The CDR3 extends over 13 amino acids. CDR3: CASSLTPGHGEIF. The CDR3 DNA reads TGTGCCAGCAGCTTAACCCCGGGACACGGCGAGATCTTT.

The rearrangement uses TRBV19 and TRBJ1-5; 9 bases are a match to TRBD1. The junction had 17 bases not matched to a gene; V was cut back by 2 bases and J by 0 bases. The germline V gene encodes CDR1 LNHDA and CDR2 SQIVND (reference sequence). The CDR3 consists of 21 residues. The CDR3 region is CASSIYGRDRVLGYSNQPQHF. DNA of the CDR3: TGTGCCAGTAGTATATATGGCCGGGACAGGGTATTAGGTTATAGCAATCAGCCCCAGCATTTT.

The CDR3 DNA follows: TGTGCCAGCAGCCCCACAGGGAAGGACGAGCAGTACTTC. As protein: CASSPTGKDEQYF. The chain employs TRBV12-1 and TRBJ2-7; TRBD1, the table's D call, was not compared with the DNA. TRBV12-1 is a listed pseudogene. The CDR3 is 13 amino acids.

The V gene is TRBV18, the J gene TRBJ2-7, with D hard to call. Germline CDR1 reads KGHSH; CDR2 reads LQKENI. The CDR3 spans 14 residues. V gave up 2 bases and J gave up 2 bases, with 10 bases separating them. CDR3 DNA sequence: TGTGCCAGCTCACCATTAGGGCCTCCCTACGAGCAGTACTTC. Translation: CASSPLGPPYEQYF.

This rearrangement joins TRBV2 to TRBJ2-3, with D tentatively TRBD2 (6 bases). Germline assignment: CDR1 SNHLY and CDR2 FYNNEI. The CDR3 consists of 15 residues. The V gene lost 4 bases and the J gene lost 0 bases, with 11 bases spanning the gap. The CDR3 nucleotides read TGTGCCAGCAGTGGGACTATCCGGAGCACAGATACGCAGTATTTT. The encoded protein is CASSGTIRSTDTQYF.

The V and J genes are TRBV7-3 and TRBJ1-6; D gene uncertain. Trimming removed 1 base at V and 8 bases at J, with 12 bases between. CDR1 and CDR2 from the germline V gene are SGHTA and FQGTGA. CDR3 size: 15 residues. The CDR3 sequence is CASSLMGPGDSPLHF. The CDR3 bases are TGTGCCAGCAGCTTAATGGGCCCAGGAGATTCACCCCTCCACTTT.

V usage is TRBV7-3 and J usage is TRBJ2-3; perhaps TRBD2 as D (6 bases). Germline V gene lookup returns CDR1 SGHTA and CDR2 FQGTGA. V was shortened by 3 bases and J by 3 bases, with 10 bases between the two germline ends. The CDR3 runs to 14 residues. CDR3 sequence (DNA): TGTGCCAGCAGCTTGAGGAGGGAAACAGATACGCAGTATTTT. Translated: CASSLRRETDTQYF.

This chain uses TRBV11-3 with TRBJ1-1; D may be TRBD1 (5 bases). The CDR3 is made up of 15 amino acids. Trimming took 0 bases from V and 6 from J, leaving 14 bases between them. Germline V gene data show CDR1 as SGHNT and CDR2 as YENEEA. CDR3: CASSLEAGLRPEAFF. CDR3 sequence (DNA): TGTGCCAGCAGCTTAGAGGCAGGGTTACGCCCTGAAGCTTTCTTT.

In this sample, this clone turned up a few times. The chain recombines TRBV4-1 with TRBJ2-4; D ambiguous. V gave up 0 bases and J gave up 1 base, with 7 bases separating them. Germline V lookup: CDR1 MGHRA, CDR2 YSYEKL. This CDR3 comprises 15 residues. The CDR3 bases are TGCGCCAGCAGCCAAGATGTGGGGGCCAAAAACATTCAGTACTTC. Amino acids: CASSQDVGAKNIQYF.

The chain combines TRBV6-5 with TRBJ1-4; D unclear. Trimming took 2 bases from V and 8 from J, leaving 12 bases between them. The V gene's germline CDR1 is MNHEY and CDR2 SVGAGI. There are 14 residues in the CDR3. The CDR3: CASSYRGGHEKLFF. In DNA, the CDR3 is TGTGCCAGCAGTTACAGAGGCGGGCACGAAAAACTGTTTTTT.

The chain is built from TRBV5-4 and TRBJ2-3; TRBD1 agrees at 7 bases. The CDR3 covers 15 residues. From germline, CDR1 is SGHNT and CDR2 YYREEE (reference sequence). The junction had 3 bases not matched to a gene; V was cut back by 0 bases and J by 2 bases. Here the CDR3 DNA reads TGTGCCAGCAGCTTGGACCAGGGGGTCACAGATACGCAGTATTTT. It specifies CASSLDQGVTDTQYF.

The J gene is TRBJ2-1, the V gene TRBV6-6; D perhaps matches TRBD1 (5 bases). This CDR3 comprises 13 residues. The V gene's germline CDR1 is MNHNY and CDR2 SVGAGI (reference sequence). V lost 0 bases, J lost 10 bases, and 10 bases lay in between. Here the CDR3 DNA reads TGTGCCAGCAGTTACTCTATGACAGCGGAGCAGTTCTTC. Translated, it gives CASSYSMTAEQFF.

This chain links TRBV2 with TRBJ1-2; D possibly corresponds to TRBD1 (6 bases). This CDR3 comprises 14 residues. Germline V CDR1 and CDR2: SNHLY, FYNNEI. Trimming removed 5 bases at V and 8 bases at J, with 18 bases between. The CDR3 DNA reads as TGTGCCAGCAGTTTTTTGCGGGGGGGCGAGGGCTACACCTTC. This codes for CASSFLRGGEGYTF. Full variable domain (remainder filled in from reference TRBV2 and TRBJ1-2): EPEVTQTPSHQVTQMGQEVILRCVPISNHLYFYWYRQILGQKVEFLVSFYNNEISEKSEIFDDQFSVERPDGSNFTLKIRSTKLEDSAMYFCASSFLRGGEGYTFGSGTRLTVV.

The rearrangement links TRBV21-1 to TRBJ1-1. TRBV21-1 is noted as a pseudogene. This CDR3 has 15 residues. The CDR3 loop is CASSAGAELNTEAFF. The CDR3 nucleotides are TGTGCCAGCAGCGCCGGGGCCGAATTGAACACTGAAGCTTTCTTT.

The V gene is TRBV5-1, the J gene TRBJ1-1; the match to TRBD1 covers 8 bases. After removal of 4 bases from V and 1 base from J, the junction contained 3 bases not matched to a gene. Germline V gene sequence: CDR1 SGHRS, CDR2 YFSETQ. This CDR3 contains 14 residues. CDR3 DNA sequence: TGCGCCAGCAGCATGACAGGGGAGAACACTGAAGCTTTCTTT. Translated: CASSMTGENTEAFF.

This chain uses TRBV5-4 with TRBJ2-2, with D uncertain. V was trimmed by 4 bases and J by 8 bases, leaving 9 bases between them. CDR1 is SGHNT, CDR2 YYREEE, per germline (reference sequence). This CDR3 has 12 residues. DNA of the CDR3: TGTGCCAGCAGCCCCAGCAGGGGGGAGCTGTTTTTT. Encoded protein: CASSPSRGELFF.

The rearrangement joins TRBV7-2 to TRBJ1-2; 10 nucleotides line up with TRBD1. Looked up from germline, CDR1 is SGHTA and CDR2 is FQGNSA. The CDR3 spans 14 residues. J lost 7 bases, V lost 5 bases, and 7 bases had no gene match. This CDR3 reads CASSRDRGRSGYTF. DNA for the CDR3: TGTGCCAGCAGCCGAGACAGGGGGCGGAGTGGCTACACCTTC.